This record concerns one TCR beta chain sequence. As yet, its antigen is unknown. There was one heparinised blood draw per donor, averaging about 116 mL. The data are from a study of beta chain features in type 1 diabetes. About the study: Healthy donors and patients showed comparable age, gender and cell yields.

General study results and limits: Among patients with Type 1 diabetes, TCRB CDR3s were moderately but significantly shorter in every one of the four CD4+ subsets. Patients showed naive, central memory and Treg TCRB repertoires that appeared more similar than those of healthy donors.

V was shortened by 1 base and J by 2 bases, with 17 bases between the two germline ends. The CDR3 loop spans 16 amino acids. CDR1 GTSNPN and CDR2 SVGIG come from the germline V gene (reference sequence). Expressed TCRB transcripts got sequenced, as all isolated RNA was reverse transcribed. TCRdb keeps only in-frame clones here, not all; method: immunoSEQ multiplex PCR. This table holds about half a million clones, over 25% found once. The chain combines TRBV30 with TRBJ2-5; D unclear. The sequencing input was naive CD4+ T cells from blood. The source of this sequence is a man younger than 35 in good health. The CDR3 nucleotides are TGTGCCTGGAGTGACCCTCCGGCGAGACAACAAGAGACCCAGTACTTC. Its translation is CAWSDPPARQQETQYF.